A selection of T cell receptor beta chains follows, all from one sample in a study of T cell changes during pregnancy in multiple sclerosis. Using immunoSEQ multiplex PCR, the repertoire was profiled, and TCRdb retains in-frame clones only, with some absent. The table has 35,000 to 50,000 clones, roughly 90% seen once. Sequencing used peripheral blood, obtained in the second trimester of pregnancy. Source of these receptors: a female donor in good health, enrolled as a control in a pregnancy study. CDR3s include the opening cysteine and the closing phenylalanine or tryptophan. The D gene is left open where the match is weak.

v_gene,j_gene,d_gene,CDR3aa
TRBV9,TRBJ1-1,.,CASSLGGDEAFF
TRBV10-3,TRBJ1-5,TRBD1,CAIRDRDNQPQHF
TRBV9,TRBJ2-7,.,CASSVATGSSYEQYF
TRBV6-1,TRBJ2-3,TRBD2,CASSEISGGGWDTQYF
TRBV5-4,TRBJ2-5,TRBD2,CASSQRLAGQETQYF
TRBV18,TRBJ2-2,.,CASSPSQGRANTGELFF
TRBV5-1,TRBJ2-5,.,CASSYTQETQYF
TRBV2,TRBJ2-7,.,CASSEGGRRQYF
TRBV7-8,TRBJ2-1,TRBD2,CASSRTSPSGSEQFF
TRBV6-5,TRBJ2-2,.,CASSRAGELFF
TRBV18,TRBJ2-2,.,CASSATGSTGELFF
TRBV9,TRBJ1-6,.,CASSGPQGLTDSPLHF